The text below deals with one T cell receptor beta chain. Trimming pared 4 bases from V and 5 bases from J, leaving 16 bases between. CDR1 is KGHDR, CDR2 SFDVKD, per germline. The CDR3 loop spans 15 amino acids. The data were taken from a study of blood T cell repertoires in COVID-19. Study information: Whether acute or convalescent, the COVID-19 samples came from the United States, Italy and Spain. Sources were T cells, B-cell-depleted T cells, or PBMCs; the material itself was cDNA or gDNA.

Measured with immunoSEQ multiplex PCR; TCRdb has only the in-frame clones, and not every one. Seen here are around 230,000 clones, around 83% observed once, and the top ten hold roughly 8%. The receptor was isolated from a woman between 50 and 59 years old with acute or convalescent COVID-19. Sequencing input: peripheral blood. J is TRBJ2-5 and V is TRBV24-1; tentatively, D is TRBD2 (7 bases). The DNA for the CDR3 is TGTGCCACCAGTGAGCCGGCCGGGGGGCGGGAGACCCAGTACTTC. Its protein product is CATSEPAGGRETQYF.